Below, 20 T cell receptor beta chains from the same sample are listed, as sequenced in a study of cytomegalovirus exposure and HLA in healthy donors. Use of 60 Vbeta and 13 Jbeta primers characterized the PCR. Measured with immunoSEQ multiplex PCR; TCRdb has only the in-frame clones, and not every one. This specimen shows roughly 140,000 clones; the ten leading clones hold roughly 2.5%. Sequencing was done on a sample of PBMCs. All receptors come from a man aged 35-49 years in good health and CMV-seronegative.

The J gene is TRBJ2-4, the V gene TRBV7-9; 10 bases are shared with TRBD1. V lost 1 base and J lost 0; bases outside the gene matches: 3. CDR3 length: 17 amino acids. Per the germline V gene, CDR1 is SEHNR and CDR2 is FQNEAQ (reference sequence). DNA for the CDR3: TGTGCCAGCAGCTTAGGACAGGGGGCTCTAGCCAAAAACATTCAGTACTTC. Translated: CASSLGQGALAKNIQYF.

The chain links TRBV19 to TRBJ1-1; no reliable D call. Germline V gene lookup returns CDR1 LNHDA and CDR2 SQIVND (reference sequence). The CDR3 covers 16 residues. The germline V and J ends were trimmed by 6 bases and 1 base, with 18 bases remaining between them. CDR3 nucleotides: TGTGCCAGTAGGAGCGAGGCGGATAAGGCGAACACTGAAGCTTTCTTT. Its translation is CASRSEADKANTEAFF.

The chain uses TRBV28 and TRBJ1-6; D unresolved. Trimming removed 4 bases at V and 5 bases at J, with 12 bases between. Germline V gene sequence: CDR1 MDHEN, CDR2 SYDVKM. This CDR3 has 15 residues. CDR3 sequence reads: CASSSRSTNNSPLHF. The DNA of the CDR3 is TGTGCCAGCAGTTCCCGCAGTACCAATAATTCACCCCTCCACTTT.

The CDR3 DNA follows: TGTGCCAGCAGAGGTCACGGAGACTATGGCTACACCTTC. Protein product: CASRGHGDYGYTF. The chain joins TRBV28 to TRBJ1-2; D is undetermined. V was shortened by 6 bases and J by 3 bases, with 11 bases between the two germline ends. CDR3 length: 13 amino acids. The germline CDR1 and CDR2 sequences are MDHEN and SYDVKM.

The rearrangement joins TRBV7-8 to TRBJ2-5; D not resolved. The end of the DNA fits TRBJ2-7 better, so the J call may be wrong. The CDR3 contains 13 residues. Germline CDR1 reads SGHVS; CDR2 reads FQNEAQ. The CDR3 coding sequence is TGTGCCAGCAGCTTAGCGGGCCTGGGCGAGCAGTACTTC. Translation gives CASSLAGLGEQYF.

This chain joins TRBV2 and TRBJ1-3, with TRBD1 as a possible D gene (6 bases). V was cut by 6 bases and J by 1 base, with 22 bases left in between. Germline loops: CDR1 SNHLY, CDR2 FYNNEI. This CDR3 is 18 amino acids long. The DNA of the CDR3 is TGTGCCAGCAGGTACAGGGACCCGGATCGTTGGTCTGGAAACACCATATATTTT. Amino acid sequence: CASRYRDPDRWSGNTIYF.

This CDR3 reads CASSQEPAGGRTGELFF. CDR3 bases: TGCGCCAGCAGCCAAGAACCAGCGGGGGGGCGAACCGGGGAGCTGTTTTTT. The J gene is TRBJ2-2, the V gene TRBV4-3; 10 bases line up with TRBD2. Germline loops: CDR1 LGHNA, CDR2 YSLEER. The ends lost 0 bases at V and 5 bases at J; junction bases unmatched: 6. The length of the CDR3 is 17 residues.

The V gene is TRBV5-3, the J gene TRBJ1-4; a weak D match, TRBD1 (6 bases). TRBV5-3 is classed as an ORF, of uncertain function. This CDR3 contains 14 residues. V was pared by 2 bases and J by 7 bases, with 12 bases between. CDR3 DNA: TGTGCCAGAAGCTTATGCAGGGGCGGTGAAAAACTGTTTTTT. Residues: CARSLCRGGEKLFF.

CDR3 protein: CASSQETGEWGGYTF. For the CDR3, the DNA is TGTGCCAGCAGCCAAGAAACAGGGGAATGGGGTGGCTACACCTTC. This chain links TRBV4-2 with TRBJ1-2, with 7 bases that match TRBD1. The CDR3 runs to 15 residues. Germline V gene sequence: CDR1 LGHNA, CDR2 YNFKEQ. V lost 0 bases and J lost 7; bases outside the gene matches: 8.

This sequence joins TRBV9 and TRBJ2-3, with 10 bases matching TRBD2. With 3 bases clipped from V and 0 bases from J, the junction kept 10 bases outside the gene matches. The germline CDR1 and CDR2 sequences are SGDLS and YYNGEE. The CDR3 consists of 18 residues. This CDR3 reads CASSGSGGTFRSTDTQYF. The CDR3 DNA sequence: TGTGCCAGCAGCGGTAGCGGGGGGACCTTCAGGAGCACAGATACGCAGTATTTT.

V and J are TRBV11-2 and TRBJ1-1; D remains ambiguous. The V gene's germline CDR1 is SGHAT and CDR2 FQNNGV. The CDR3 runs 17 residues. The ends were cut back, 2 bases at V and 0 bases at J, with 16 bases in the middle. CDR3 nucleotide sequence: TGTGCCAGCAGCTTACAGGCCAGTTCGGTGATGAACACTGAAGCTTTCTTT. It is translated as CASSLQASSVMNTEAFF.

The chain is built from TRBV7-2 and TRBJ1-2, with D possibly being TRBD1 (5 bases). Germline CDR1 SGHTA, CDR2 FQGNSA. V was pared by 4 bases and J by 5 bases, with 11 bases between. This CDR3 is 13 amino acids long. The chain's CDR3 is CASSSLAGYGYTF. As DNA, the CDR3 is TGTGCCAGCAGCTCGCTCGCAGGGTATGGCTACACCTTC.

The chain recombines TRBV20-1 with TRBJ2-7; possible D gene TRBD2, 5 bases. Germline V lookup: CDR1 DFQATT, CDR2 SNEGSKA (reference sequence). Trimming stripped 2 bases from V and 7 bases from J, with 6 bases between. The CDR3 totals 10 residues. As DNA, the CDR3 is TGCAGTGCTAGATCGGGAGAGCAGTACTTC. Its translation is CSARSGEQYF.

V and J are TRBV5-1 and TRBJ2-1; TRBD2 aligns across 11 bases. Germline assignment: CDR1 SGHRS and CDR2 YFSETQ. The V gene end was trimmed by 2 bases and the J gene end by 3 bases; junction bases not matched to a gene: 7. This CDR3 contains 17 residues. CDR3 protein: CASSFTSGGLFYNEQFF. Written as DNA, the CDR3 is TGCGCCAGCAGCTTTACTAGCGGGGGCCTATTCTACAATGAGCAGTTCTTC. The full variable domain, completed using reference TRBV5-1 and TRBJ2-1, is KAGVTQTPRYLIKTRGQQVTLSCSPISGHRSVSWYQQTPGQGLQFLFEYFSETQRNKGNFPGRFSGRQFSNSRSEMNVSTLELGDSALYLCASSFTSGGLFYNEQFFGPGTRLTVL.

The chain combines TRBV2 with TRBJ2-7; 11 bases agree with TRBD2. V lost 9 bases, J lost 0 bases, and 1 base stayed unmatched. The germline CDR1 and CDR2 sequences are SNHLY and FYNNEI. The length of the CDR3 is 13 residues. CDR3 sequence (DNA): TGTGCCAGTGGACTAGCGGGCTCCTACGAGCAGTACTTC. Amino acids: CASGLAGSYEQYF. Full variable domain (missing parts from reference TRBV2 and TRBJ2-7): EPEVTQTPSHQVTQMGQEVILRCVPISNHLYFYWYRQILGQKVEFLVSFYNNEISEKSEIFDDQFSVERPDGSNFTLKIRSTKLEDSAMYFCASGLAGSYEQYFGPGTRLTVT.

This sequence joins TRBV7-2 and TRBJ1-6, with TRBD1 matching over 7 bases. The CDR3 is made up of 15 amino acids. V lost 1 base, J lost 9 bases, and 6 bases stayed unmatched. Per germline, CDR1 SGHTA and CDR2 FQGNSA. The CDR3 region has the DNA TGTGCCAGCAGCTTAGTAGGGGGCGCTTTTTCACCCCTCCACTTT. Residues: CASSLVGGAFSPLHF.

CDR3 region: CASSPSREGGYTF. In DNA, the CDR3 is TGTGCCAGCAGCCCCTCACGGGAGGGTGGCTACACCTTC. This sequence joins TRBV14 and TRBJ1-2, with no clear D. CDR1 SGHDN and CDR2 FVKESK come from the germline V gene. The CDR3 runs 13 residues. V was clipped by 4 bases and J by 7 bases, with 13 bases between them.

The CDR3 sequence: CARLDRDYEQYF. As DNA, the CDR3 is TGTGCCAGGTTGGACAGGGACTACGAGCAGTACTTC. The V call is TRBV25-1, the J call TRBJ2-7, with TRBD1 matching over 8 bases. Germline V gene lookup returns CDR1 MGHDK and CDR2 SYGVNS. Trimming cost V 9 bases and J 3 bases; bases outside gene matches: 4. The CDR3 sequence is 12 residues long.

This chain's CDR3 is CASRSTGLPTDTQYF. DNA of the CDR3: TGTGCCAGCAGATCGACGGGACTACCCACAGATACGCAGTATTTT. The chain uses TRBV2 and TRBJ2-3; 7 positions agree with TRBD2. Germline V CDR1 and CDR2: SNHLY, FYNNEI. Unmatched junction bases numbered 8, after V lost 6 bases and J lost 2 bases. The CDR3 loop spans 15 amino acids. Full variable domain (rest looked up from reference TRBV2 and TRBJ2-3): EPEVTQTPSHQVTQMGQEVILRCVPISNHLYFYWYRQILGQKVEFLVSFYNNEISEKSEIFDDQFSVERPDGSNFTLKIRSTKLEDSAMYFCASRSTGLPTDTQYFGPGTRLTVL.

The chain is built from TRBV15 and TRBJ1-1, with D possibly TRBD1 on 5 matching bases. V was trimmed by 3 bases and J by 0 bases, leaving 14 bases between them. From germline, CDR1 is LNHNV and CDR2 YYDKDF (reference sequence). CDR3 length: 16 residues. The CDR3 here is CATSSQGLALNTEAFF. CDR3 DNA: TGTGCCACCAGCAGTCAGGGTTTGGCGTTGAACACTGAAGCTTTCTTT.